The 19 T cell receptor beta chains given below trace back to one sample, sequenced in a study of blood T cell repertoires in COVID-19. Some clones are missing from TCRdb's copy, which holds only in-frame ones; the method was immunoSEQ multiplex PCR. Of some 150,000 clones in the sample, roughly nine tenths were seen once. Sequenced: peripheral blood. These receptors were obtained from a human donor in a cohort sampled during active COVID-19.

CDR3 sequence (DNA): TGTGCCAGCAGCGGTGACAGGGGGCGAGCTTTCTTT. Translating it yields CASSGDRGRAFF. The chain recombines TRBV9 with TRBJ1-1, with 10 positions matching TRBD1. Germline assignment: CDR1 SGDLS and CDR2 YYNGEE. J gave up 10 bases and V 3 bases, and 3 bases lay outside the gene matches. CDR3 size: 12 residues.

The chain joins TRBV4-2 to TRBJ2-7; 13 bases are shared with TRBD2. Unmatched junction bases numbered 13, after V lost 1 base and J lost 4 bases. The CDR3 length is 19 residues. Germline V CDR1 and CDR2: LGHNA, YNFKEQ. The DNA for the CDR3 is TGTGCCAGCAGCCAAGTGGCCCCGTCACTAGCGGGGGGGGTGTACGAGCAGTACTTC. Translating gives CASSQVAPSLAGGVYEQYF.

The rearrangement links TRBV4-1 to TRBJ1-1, with TRBD1 identical over 8 bases. Germline V lookup: CDR1 MGHRA, CDR2 YSYEKL. The J segment lost 5 bases and the V segment lost 0 bases, leaving 11 bases of the junction unmatched. CDR3 length equals 17 residues. In nucleotides, the CDR3 is TGCGCCAGCAGCCAAGAAAATCAGGGGGCGGTCGGTACTGAAGCTTTCTTT. Amino acids: CASSQENQGAVGTEAFF.

V usage is TRBV19 and J usage is TRBJ1-1, with D maybe TRBD1 (6 bases). The germline gives CDR1 LNHDA, CDR2 SQIVND (reference sequence). There are 13 residues in the CDR3. Trimming left V 5 bases short and J 1 base short, with 8 bases between. CDR3 DNA: TGTGCCAGTAGTTTCAGGGGGAACACTGAAGCTTTCTTT. This gives the protein CASSFRGNTEAFF.

The rearrangement joins TRBV27 to TRBJ2-4; TRBD2 might be the D (5 bases). Germline V gene lookup returns CDR1 MNHEY and CDR2 SMNVEV (reference sequence). With 2 bases removed from V and 0 bases from J, the gap between germline ends came to 11 bases. This CDR3 contains 16 residues. The CDR3 DNA is TGTGCCAGCAGTTTAAGACAAGAGGGAGCCAAAAACATTCAGTACTTC. Encoded protein: CASSLRQEGAKNIQYF.

This chain joins TRBV12-5 and TRBJ2-7, with 9 nucleotides matching TRBD2. This CDR3 comprises 16 residues. Germline-derived CDR1 and CDR2 are LGHNT and FRNRAP. Trimming took 0 bases from V and 3 from J; bases not matched to a gene: 6. This CDR3 is CASGLVRISGSYEQYF. The CDR3 nucleotides read TGTGCTAGTGGTTTGGTACGAATTAGCGGGAGCTACGAGCAGTACTTC.

The chain combines TRBV5-4 with TRBJ2-3; 7 bases fit TRBD2. Germline V CDR1 and CDR2: SGHNT, YYREEE (reference sequence). J was trimmed by 1 base and V by 3 bases; bases with no gene match: 8. The CDR3 loop spans 16 amino acids. CDR3 sequence reads: CASSSGLVRGTDTQYF. In nucleotides, the CDR3 is TGTGCCAGCAGCTCTGGACTAGTCCGTGGCACAGATACGCAGTATTTT.

V gene TRBV2 combines with J gene TRBJ2-7; 8 nucleotides align to TRBD1. This CDR3 contains 12 residues. Per germline, CDR1 SNHLY and CDR2 FYNNEI. V lost 11 bases to trimming and J lost 1 base; unmatched junction nucleotides: 4. The CDR3: CAAGQGSYEQYF. CDR3 DNA: TGTGCCGCTGGACAGGGTTCCTACGAGCAGTACTTC.

The CDR3 is CASSPGGGPYNEQFF. CDR3 in DNA: TGTGCCAGCAGCCCAGGCGGGGGGCCCTACAATGAGCAGTTCTTC. The chain carries TRBV7-2 and TRBJ2-1; 8 bases fit TRBD2. Germline V gives CDR1 SGHTA, CDR2 FQGNSA. J gave up 2 bases and V 5 bases, and 5 bases lay outside the gene matches. The CDR3 is 15 residues long.

There are a few counts of this clone. The chain uses TRBV25-1 and TRBJ1-1; the D is unclear. Germline-derived CDR1 and CDR2 are MGHDK and SYGVNS. Deletions cut 3 bases from V and 6 bases from J, with 14 bases between. CDR3 length: 14 amino acids. The CDR3 loop reads CASSDLGGSAEAFF. The DNA of the CDR3 is TGTGCCAGCAGTGACCTGGGAGGAAGCGCTGAAGCTTTCTTT.

The rearrangement joins TRBV7-9 to TRBJ2-3; 8 bases agree with TRBD1. Germline trimming cut 1 base from V and 6 bases from J; bases unmatched to any gene: 9. CDR3 size: 16 residues. Germline V gene data show CDR1 as SEHNR and CDR2 as FQNEAQ (reference sequence). The chain's CDR3 is CASSLGQGASVDTQYF. CDR3 nucleotide sequence: TGTGCCAGCAGCTTAGGGCAGGGGGCGTCGGTGGATACGCAGTATTTT.

The chain is built from TRBV14 and TRBJ2-7, with 7 positions matching TRBD1. In germline, CDR1 is SGHDN, CDR2 FVKESK. V shed 3 bases and J 2 bases; nucleotides not matched to a gene: 4. CDR3 length: 14 amino acids. The CDR3 protein is CASSQPGQTYEQYF. CDR3 nucleotides: TGTGCCAGCAGCCAGCCGGGACAGACCTACGAGCAGTACTTC.

CDR3 sequence: CASSEVGLNTEAFF. CDR3 DNA: TGCGCCAGCAGCGAAGTGGGCTTGAACACTGAAGCTTTCTTT. The rearrangement joins TRBV4-3 to TRBJ1-1; D gene unclear. The CDR3 consists of 14 residues. CDR1 LGHNA and CDR2 YSLEER come from the germline V gene. V lost 5 bases and J 0 bases, leaving 10 bases between the germline ends.

The chain is built from TRBV5-1 and TRBJ1-3; D is unclear. Between the trimmed V and J ends, which lost 1 base and 4 bases, there was a span of 12 bases. Germline assignment: CDR1 SGHRS and CDR2 YFSETQ. The CDR3 runs to 15 residues. The CDR3 DNA sequence: TGCGCCAGCAGCTTGATGTGGGCCCTCGGAAACACCATATATTTT. Translating it yields CASSLMWALGNTIYF.

This clone was picked up one time. V gene TRBV2 combines with J gene TRBJ2-1; 7 nucleotides align to TRBD2. The germline V gene encodes CDR1 SNHLY and CDR2 FYNNEI. V was clipped by 8 bases and J by 4 bases; unmatched bases: 14. This CDR3 spans 16 amino acids. CDR3 sequence reads: CASEGRWAGEYNEQFF. Here the CDR3 DNA reads TGTGCCAGCGAGGGTCGGTGGGCGGGGGAATACAATGAGCAGTTCTTC.

Ten or more counts support this clone. One end of the junction is discordant with germline, which a read error may explain. The chain employs TRBV27 and TRBJ1-5; D may be TRBD1 (6 bases). The CDR3 has 14 amino acids. Germline CDR1 and CDR2: MNHEY and SMNVEV (reference sequence). The CDR3 DNA sequence: TGTGCCAGCAGTTTATCGGACAGCAACCAGCCCCAGCATTTT. It encodes CASSLSDSNQPQHF.

This clone was seen once. V and J are TRBV5-3 and TRBJ2-1, with a weak D call TRBD2 (6 bases). TRBV5-3 is reported as an ORF; its role is uncertain. This CDR3 region has 16 residues. V was pared by 4 bases and J by 0 bases, with 14 bases between. The CDR3, as DNA: TGTGCCAGAAGCACTAGCCGGGAGAACTCCTACAATGAGCAGTTCTTC. Residues: CARSTSRENSYNEQFF.

This chain uses TRBV5-1 with TRBJ2-1, with 7 bases fitting TRBD1. J was trimmed by 6 bases and V by 4 bases; bases with no gene match: 7. In germline, CDR1 is SGHRS, CDR2 YFSETQ. The length of the CDR3 is 14 residues. CDR3 region: CASSPDRVFNEQFF. The CDR3 DNA reads as TGCGCCAGCAGCCCTGACAGGGTTTTCAATGAGCAGTTCTTC.

V and J are TRBV6-5 and TRBJ1-2; 7 bases fit TRBD1. CDR1 is MNHEY and CDR2 is SVGAGI in the germline V gene. J lost 4 bases, V lost 5 bases, and 7 bases had no gene match. This CDR3 region has 14 residues. The CDR3 is CASSPLTGRYGYTF. DNA of the CDR3: TGTGCCAGCAGTCCGCTGACAGGGCGCTATGGCTACACCTTC.